This T cell receptor (beta chain) was identified in a study of T-cell reconstitution after alpha-beta-depleted transplantation in children. Preparation of the TCRbeta library was carried out with unique molecular identifiers. TCRdb analysed the PCR reads with MiXCR anew, one entry per CDR3 protein. The repertoire has hundreds of thousands of distinct CDR3 sequences, approximately 15% of them found once; the top ten carry 40% to 50%. General study points: Several hundred expanded graft clones reportedly were the source of alpha-beta T cells about two months after transplant. Surviving recipient T cells and thymic progenitors underlay high day-60 TCRbeta diversity in some patients.

Concerning this clonotype itself: The antigen is not known.

J lost 3 bases, V lost 1 base, and 2 bases had no gene match. The germline gives CDR1 MGHRA, CDR2 YSYEKL. There are 15 residues in the CDR3. The chain recombines TRBV4-1 with TRBJ2-3, with TRBD2 matching over 9 bases. This material consisted of PBMCs, mostly from graft donor cells, taken 360 days after TCRalphabeta/CD19-depleted stem cell transplant. This clonotype originated in a male patient aged 2 to 10 who had a stem cell transplant for acute lymphoblastic leukemia, so the T cells may come from the graft donor. CDR3 in DNA: TGCGCCAGCAGCCAAGGCGGGAGGGGAACAGATACGCAGTATTTT. This codes for CASSQGGRGTDTQYF.